The rows below give T cell receptor beta chains drawn from one sample of a study of T cell repertoires in cytomegalovirus infection. These receptors' antigens are unknown. One entry per CDR3 protein results from TCRdb running MiXCR on the reads. The table lists some 800,000 distinct CDR3 sequences, 32% of them singletons. Sequencing was performed on cultured CD8+ T cells from PBMCs, taken from culture after CMV antigen stimulation. The origin of the receptors is a human donor in good health (CMV status not recorded). Some clones in this sample may be carry-over from other donors' samples. Both conserved end residues are part of each CDR3. A D gene is named only where the DNA matches it firmly. The size of a clone is reported for some rows only, either as once, few or many, or as a class for expanded clones.

CDR3 | DNA | J | D | V | size
CASSYLRQGNIRGELFF | TGTGCCAGCAGTTACCTGAGACAGGGTAATATACGCGGGGAGCTGTTTTTT | TRBJ2-2 | TRBD1 | TRBV6-5 | NA
CASSLRLGDGELFF | TGTGCCAGCAGCTTAAGGCTCGGTGACGGGGAGCTGTTTTTT | TRBJ2-2 | NA | TRBV7-3 | once
CASTQDGYTF | TGTGCCAGCACACAAGACGGCTACACCTTC | TRBJ1-2 | NA | TRBV5-4 | NA
CASSLASGGPGETQYF | TGCGCCAGCAGTCTGGCTAGCGGGGGACCGGGAGAGACCCAGTACTTC | TRBJ2-5 | TRBD2 | TRBV10-2 | NA
CASKTEDPSNQPQHF | TGCGCCAGCAAGACGGAGGACCCTAGCAATCAGCCCCAGCATTTT | TRBJ1-5 | NA | TRBV4-1 | NA
CASSLSVGERADTQYF | TGTGCCAGCAGTTTAAGTGTGGGTGAGCGGGCAGATACGCAGTATTTT | TRBJ2-3 | NA | TRBV27 | NA
CASRKAGPISYNEQFF | TGTGCCAGCAGGAAAGCGGGGCCGATCTCCTACAATGAGCAGTTCTTC | TRBJ2-1 | TRBD2 | TRBV27 | NA
CASRTSGGGIREQYF | TGTGCCAGCAGGACTAGCGGGGGGGGCATCCGCGAGCAGTACTTC | TRBJ2-7 | TRBD2 | TRBV5-8 | few
CASSLRQSRPYNEQFF | TGCGCCAGCAGCTTGCGGCAGTCCCGCCCCTACAATGAGCAGTTCTTC | TRBJ2-1 | NA | TRBV5-1 | NA
CASSLDRVVETQYF | TGCGCCAGCAGCTTGGACAGGGTGGTGGAGACCCAGTACTTC | TRBJ2-5 | NA | TRBV5-1 | NA
CASSVRRGGGELFF | TGTGCCAGCAGCGTACGACGGGGCGGCGGGGAGCTGTTTTTT | TRBJ2-2 | NA | TRBV11-2 | NA
CASLSRGELFF | TGTGCCAGCCTATCACGAGGGGAGCTGTTTTTT | TRBJ2-2 | NA | TRBV7-6 | few
CASSYATSTDTQYF | TGTGCCAGCAGTTACGCGACTAGCACAGATACGCAGTATTTT | TRBJ2-3 | NA | TRBV6-5 | NA
CASSPETESGTQYF | TGTGCCAGCAGTCCAGAGACCGAGAGTGGGACCCAGTACTTC | TRBJ2-5 | NA | TRBV27 | NA